A selection of T cell receptor beta chains follows, all from one sample in a study of T cell repertoires in cytomegalovirus infection. In TCRdb, the reads were re-called with MiXCR into one record per CDR3 protein. The table includes about 250,000 distinct CDR3 sequences, over 15% detected once. Sequencing input: CD8+ T cells from PBMCs. These receptors were obtained from a human donor in good health (CMV status not recorded). Some clones in this sample may be carry-over from other donors' samples. CDR3s include the opening cysteine and the closing phenylalanine or tryptophan. A D gene is named only where the DNA matches it firmly. Where a row states a size, it is once, few, many or the class of an expanded clone; other rows omit it.

d_call,v_call,j_call,clone_size,cdr3_aa,cdr3_nt
-,TRBV12-5,TRBJ2-2,few,CASVSNTGELFF,TGTGCTAGTGTTTCTAACACCGGGGAGCTGTTTTTT
-,TRBV28,TRBJ1-1,few,CASSISGGPKAFF,TGTGCCAGCAGTATCTCCGGTGGCCCGAAGGCTTTCTTT
-,TRBV29-1,TRBJ2-7,few,CSVVGGQLSYEQYF,TGCAGCGTTGTCGGGGGACAGCTCTCCTACGAGCAGTACTTC
TRBD1,TRBV27,TRBJ1-1,-,CASRSLPGTGGPAFF,TGTGCCAGCAGGTCCCTGCCCGGGACAGGGGGACCGGCTTTCTTT
TRBD1,TRBV19,TRBJ1-1,few,CASRTGQGAQKNTEAFF,TGTGCCAGTAGGACCGGACAGGGGGCTCAGAAGAACACTGAAGCTTTCTTT
-,TRBV9,TRBJ2-2,-,CASSVGFRADTGELFF,TGTGCCAGCAGCGTAGGTTTCCGGGCAGACACCGGGGAGCTGTTTTTT
TRBD2,TRBV5-6,TRBJ2-1,few,CASSLGAGVTYNEQFF,TGTGCCAGCAGCCTCGGGGCGGGGGTAACCTACAATGAGCAGTTCTTC
-,TRBV15,TRBJ2-7,-,CATSSTWTDYYEQYF,TGTGCCACCAGCAGTACCTGGACAGATTACTACGAGCAGTACTTC
-,TRBV7-2,TRBJ2-7,many,CASSPSNGRSYSYEQYF,TGTGCCAGCAGCCCTAGTAATGGGCGGTCGTACTCCTACGAGCAGTACTTC
-,TRBV6-2/TRBV6-3,TRBJ1-1,few,CASSYYPQVALGDQAFF,TGTGCCAGCAGTTACTACCCCCAAGTGGCTCTTGGAGATCAAGCTTTCTTT
-,TRBV4-1,TRBJ1-2,-,CASSQPGVHGYTF,TGCGCCAGCAGCCAACCGGGAGTTCATGGCTACACCTTC
-,TRBV7-9,TRBJ1-1,many,CASSLEDLEAFF,TGTGCCAGCAGCTTAGAGGACCTTGAAGCTTTCTTT
TRBD2,TRBV20-1,TRBJ2-7,few,CSADGTSGATYEQYF,TGCAGTGCCGACGGGACTAGCGGGGCAACCTACGAGCAGTACTTC
-,TRBV2,TRBJ2-3,once,CASEDYFPIGSTDTQYF,TGTGCCAGCGAGGACTACTTTCCAATCGGGAGCACAGATACGCAGTATTTT
-,TRBV5-1,TRBJ2-3,-,CASSFRTEGTDTQYF,TGCGCCAGCAGCTTTCGGACAGAAGGCACAGATACGCAGTATTTT
-,TRBV6-5,TRBJ1-1,-,CASSYSPGITEAFF,TGTGCCAGCAGTTACTCGCCGGGTATCACTGAAGCTTTCTTT
TRBD1,TRBV12-3/TRBV12-4,TRBJ1-1,many,CASSWTGPNTEAFF,TGTGCCAGCAGCTGGACAGGCCCGAACACTGAAGCTTTCTTT
-,TRBV9,TRBJ1-1,many,CATDPIGGNTEAFF,TGTGCCACCGACCCCATAGGGGGGAACACTGAAGCTTTCTTT
TRBD2,TRBV27,TRBJ2-7,many,CASSTIAGFSYEQYF,TGTGCCAGCAGTACGATAGCGGGGTTCTCCTACGAGCAGTACTTC
-,TRBV5-6,TRBJ2-1,few,CASSPRRTAYNEQFF,TGTGCCAGCTCTCCGCGCCGGACAGCATACAATGAGCAGTTCTTC
TRBD1,TRBV12-5,TRBJ2-7,-,CASGPRGQGIVYEQYF,TGTGCTAGTGGCCCGAGGGGACAGGGGATAGTCTACGAGCAGTACTTC
-,TRBV20-1,TRBJ1-5,-,CSASHDSNQPQHF,TGCAGTGCTAGTCACGACAGCAATCAGCCCCAGCATTTT
TRBD1,TRBV28,TRBJ2-1,-,CASSTPETGVYNEQFF,TGTGCCAGCAGTACCCCCGAGACAGGGGTTTACAATGAGCAGTTCTTC
-,TRBV7-2,TRBJ1-1,many,CASSFVGQRAVGAFF,TGTGCCAGCAGCTTCGTTGGACAGCGGGCCGTTGGAGCTTTCTTT
-,TRBV12-5,TRBJ2-5,-,CASGNAGQETQYF,TGTGCTAGTGGTAATGCGGGGCAAGAGACCCAGTACTTC
-,TRBV2,TRBJ1-1,-,CASSGSVVQAFF,TGTGCCAGCAGTGGTTCGGTCGTTCAGGCTTTCTTT